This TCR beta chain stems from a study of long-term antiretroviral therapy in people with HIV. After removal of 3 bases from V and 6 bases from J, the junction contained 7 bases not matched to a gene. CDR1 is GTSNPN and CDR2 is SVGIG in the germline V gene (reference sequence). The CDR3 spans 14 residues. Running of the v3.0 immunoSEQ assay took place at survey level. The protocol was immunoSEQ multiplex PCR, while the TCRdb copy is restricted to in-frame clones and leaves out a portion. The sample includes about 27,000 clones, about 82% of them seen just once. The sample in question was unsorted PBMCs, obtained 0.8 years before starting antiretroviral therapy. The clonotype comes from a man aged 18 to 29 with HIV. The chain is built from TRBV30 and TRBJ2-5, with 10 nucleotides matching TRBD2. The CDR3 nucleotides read TGTGCCTGGAGAATAGCGGGGGGTCGGAAGACCCAGTACTTC. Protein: CAWRIAGGRKTQYF.